The 21 T cell receptor beta chains below come from one sample, sequenced in a study of T-cell memory formation after mild COVID-19. TCRdb used MiXCR to reprocess the 5' RACE reads, holding one entry per CDR3 protein. Of about 110,000 distinct CDR3 sequences listed, 13% to 15% are singletons. The sequenced sample was PBMCs or a T cell subset sorted from them (not recorded which). The receptors were gathered from a man younger than 35 who had mild COVID-19 (a few samples of this study predate the infection). Cell type and time point are not known.

This clonotype turned up a few times. The chain combines TRBV6-5 with TRBJ2-2, with 9 bases matching TRBD2. Germline V gene sequence: CDR1 MNHEY, CDR2 SVGAGI. With 0 bases clipped from V and 3 bases from J, the junction kept 2 bases outside the gene matches. CDR3 length equals 16 residues. This CDR3 reads CASSYSAGGDTGELFF. DNA of the CDR3: TGTGCCAGCAGTTACTCGGCGGGGGGGGACACCGGGGAGCTGTTTTTT.

This clonotype has only a few counts. V is TRBV6-6 and J is TRBJ2-7, with 9 nucleotides matching TRBD2. CDR1 is MNHNY, CDR2 SVGAGI, per germline (reference sequence). The junction had 5 bases not matched to a gene; V was cut back by 2 bases and J by 6 bases. This CDR3 contains 14 residues. CDR3 in DNA: TGTGCCAGCAGTTACGACGTAGCGGGGGCCGAGCAGTACGTC. Residues: CASSYDVAGAEQYV.

This clonotype was seen only a few times. This sequence joins TRBV19 and TRBJ2-1, with 8 bases matching TRBD1. V dropped 5 bases and J dropped 1; count of bases not matched to a gene: 7. CDR3 length: 16 residues. CDR1 and CDR2 from the germline V gene are LNHDA and SQIVND (reference sequence). The CDR3 sequence is CASSPDRERSYNEQFF. The CDR3 coding sequence is TGTGCCAGTAGTCCGGACAGGGAGCGATCCTACAATGAGCAGTTCTTC.

This clonotype was recorded a few times. The chain is built from TRBV6-1 and TRBJ1-2; 11 nucleotides line up with TRBD1. Per the germline V gene, CDR1 is MNHNS and CDR2 is SASEGT. The trim removed 5 bases at V and 8 bases at J, leaving 10 bases unmatched. The CDR3 spans 15 residues. The CDR3 here is CASSLTRTGGDGYTF. CDR3 coding DNA: TGTGCCAGCAGTCTTACCAGGACAGGGGGCGACGGCTACACCTTC.

The table lists this clonotype with a few counts. J is TRBJ2-1 and V is TRBV27, with 16 bases fitting TRBD2. Per the germline V gene, CDR1 is MNHEY and CDR2 is SMNVEV (reference sequence). After removal of 7 bases from V and 9 bases from J, the junction contained 9 bases not matched to a gene. The CDR3 totals 16 residues. Here the CDR3 DNA reads TGTGCCAGCACACTGGGACTAGCGGGGGGGCTGGGTGAGCAGTTCTTC. Its protein is CASTLGLAGGLGEQFF.

The V gene is TRBV19, the J gene TRBJ1-3; 7 bases are shared with TRBD1. J gave up 1 base and V 6 bases, and 3 bases lay outside the gene matches. The CDR3 has 14 residues. Germline assignment: CDR1 LNHDA and CDR2 SQIVND (reference sequence). CDR3: CASSPTGSGNTIYF. CDR3 in DNA: TGTGCCAGTAGCCCGACAGGGTCTGGAAACACCATATATTTT.

This chain connects TRBV7-3 to TRBJ2-1; the D gene could be TRBD1 or TRBD2 (6 bases each). Between the trimmed V and J ends, which lost 2 bases and 2 bases, there was a span of 13 bases. The germline gives CDR1 SGHTA, CDR2 FQGTGA. CDR3 size: 16 residues. CDR3 in DNA: TGTGCCAGCAGCTTACTGTCGGGGGCCCCCTACAATGAGCAGTTCTTC. Its protein product is CASSLLSGAPYNEQFF.

There are many counts of this clonotype. V and J are TRBV3-1 and TRBJ2-3; D remains unclear. CDR3 length: 16 residues. V was clipped by 1 base and J by 2 bases, with 13 bases between them. CDR1 LGHDT and CDR2 YNNKEL come from the germline V gene (reference sequence). The CDR3 region has the DNA TGTGCCAGCAGCCAAGCTGGCCGAAGTTACACAGATACGCAGTATTTT. Its translation is CASSQAGRSYTDTQYF.

The genes are TRBV20-1 and TRBJ1-1; no clear D. The V and J ends lost 8 bases and 0 bases respectively, with 13 bases between them. The CDR3 spans 13 residues. CDR1 DFQATT and CDR2 SNEGSKA come from the germline V gene (reference sequence). For the CDR3, the DNA is TGCAGTCTCTTGGACGGCTTGAACACTGAAGCTTTCTTT. The encoded protein is CSLLDGLNTEAFF.

This clonotype was recorded at least ten times. The chain recombines TRBV6-1 with TRBJ2-7; D not certain. The V gene lost 1 base and the J gene lost 6 bases, with 10 bases spanning the gap. Germline values: CDR1 MNHNS, CDR2 SASEGT. The CDR3 is 13 amino acids. The CDR3 sequence is CASSEGAVLEQYV. The CDR3 DNA reads TGTGCCAGCAGTGAAGGGGCAGTCCTCGAGCAGTACGTC.

This clonotype was found a few times. The chain has TRBV4-3 and TRBJ2-1; 7 bases match TRBD1. The CDR3 sequence is 17 residues long. V lost 2 bases and J lost 8; bases outside the gene matches: 15. Germline CDR1 is LGHNA and CDR2 is YSLEER. CDR3 nucleotides: TGCGCCAGCAGCCAAAAGACCGGGACCAGGGGGTTCCATGAGCAGTTCTTC. Amino acids: CASSQKTGTRGFHEQFF.

V gene TRBV7-9 combines with J gene TRBJ2-7; D unclear. CDR3 length: 12 residues. CDR1 and CDR2 (germline): SEHNR, FQNEAQ (reference sequence). V was clipped by 3 bases and J by 4 bases, with 7 bases between them. DNA for the CDR3: TGTGCCAGCAGCTTTGCGCCGTACGAGCAGTACTTC. Translation gives CASSFAPYEQYF.

Many counts were recorded for this clonotype. The chain couples TRBV12-3 or TRBV12-4 to TRBJ2-7, with D possibly matching TRBD2 (6 bases). This CDR3 spans 15 amino acids. Trimming cost V 3 bases and J 9 bases, with 21 bases left between them. The CDR3 nucleotides are TGTGCCAGCAGTTTGGCCCATCCCGGGGGATCAAGGCAGTACTTC. Encoded protein: CASSLAHPGGSRQYF.

This clonotype turned up a few times. CDR3 amino acids: CASSLEPRTDTQYF. As DNA, the CDR3 is TGTGCCAGCAGCTTAGAACCCAGGACAGATACGCAGTATTTT. J is TRBJ2-3 and V is TRBV7-9; D remains ambiguous. Germline-derived CDR1 and CDR2 are SEHNR and FQNEAQ (reference sequence). Trimming took off 1 base at V and 3 bases at J, with 8 bases between the two ends. The CDR3 runs 14 residues.

This clonotype was observed a handful of times. The CDR3 protein is CASSLEGSSTDTQYF. CDR3 coding DNA: TGCGCCAGCAGCTTGGAGGGCTCCTCCACAGATACGCAGTATTTT. This chain uses TRBV5-1 with TRBJ2-3; D unresolved. The V and J ends lost 0 bases and 2 bases respectively, with 10 bases between them. The CDR3 loop spans 15 amino acids. The V gene's germline CDR1 is SGHRS and CDR2 YFSETQ.

The chain joins TRBV19 to TRBJ2-3; D unresolved. The germline V and J ends were trimmed by 3 bases and 6 bases, with 7 bases remaining between them. Per the germline V gene, CDR1 is LNHDA and CDR2 is SQIVND (reference sequence). The CDR3 length is 12 residues. CDR3 in DNA: TGTGCCAGTAGTATTGTGGGGGATACGCAGTATTTT. Translating it yields CASSIVGDTQYF.

This clonotype was counted a few times. J is TRBJ1-1 and V is TRBV15; D unclear. Germline V CDR1 and CDR2: LNHNV, YYDKDF (reference sequence). The CDR3 is 13 residues long. V shed 5 bases and J shed 2 bases, with 9 bases lying between them. The CDR3 DNA reads as TGTGCCACCAGCGTCCGGAGTAACACTGAAGCTTTCTTT. As protein: CATSVRSNTEAFF. The variable domain in full, completed from reference TRBV15 and TRBJ1-1, reads DAMVIQNPRYQVTQFGKPVTLSCSQTLNHNVMYWYQQKSSQAPKLLFHYYDKDFNNEADTPDNFQSRRPNTSFCFLDIRSPGLGDTAMYLCATSVRSNTEAFFGQGTRLTVV.

This clonotype was seen more than once but under ten times. The genes are TRBV7-2 and TRBJ2-2, with 10 bases aligning to TRBD1. There are 18 residues in the CDR3. Germline CDR1 is SGHTA and CDR2 is FQGNSA. Trimming took 5 bases from V and 4 from J; bases not matched to a gene: 13. The CDR3, as DNA: TGTGCCAGCAGCCCCGGCCCGGGACAGGGGAGGGTCACCGGGGAGCTGTTTTTT. It codes for CASSPGPGQGRVTGELFF.

The CDR3 DNA sequence: TGTGCCACCAGCAGAGATCCGGGAGTGCAAGAGACCCAGTACTTC. Protein sequence: CATSRDPGVQETQYF. V gene TRBV15 combines with J gene TRBJ2-5; maybe TRBD2 (6 bases). There are 15 residues in the CDR3. Germline V gives CDR1 LNHNV, CDR2 YYDKDF (reference sequence). Trimming took 0 bases from V and 2 from J, leaving 10 bases between them.

This clonotype has a handful of counts. CDR3 in amino acids: CASSFPSSYNEQFF. Written as DNA, the CDR3 is TGTGCCAGCAGCTTCCCGAGCTCCTACAATGAGCAGTTCTTC. V and J are TRBV7-2 and TRBJ2-1; no reliable D call. This CDR3 comprises 14 residues. Germline V CDR1 and CDR2: SGHTA, FQGNSA. Trimming removed 3 bases at V and 0 bases at J, with 6 bases between.

This clonotype appeared many times. The rearrangement uses TRBV12-3 or TRBV12-4 and TRBJ2-3; D might be TRBD2 (6 bases). The CDR3 is 14 amino acids. The V and J ends lost 10 bases and 4 bases respectively, with 18 bases between them. The CDR3 sequence is CATSKSEGADTQYF. The CDR3 DNA reads as TGTGCCACCTCGAAGTCGGAGGGTGCAGATACGCAGTATTTT.